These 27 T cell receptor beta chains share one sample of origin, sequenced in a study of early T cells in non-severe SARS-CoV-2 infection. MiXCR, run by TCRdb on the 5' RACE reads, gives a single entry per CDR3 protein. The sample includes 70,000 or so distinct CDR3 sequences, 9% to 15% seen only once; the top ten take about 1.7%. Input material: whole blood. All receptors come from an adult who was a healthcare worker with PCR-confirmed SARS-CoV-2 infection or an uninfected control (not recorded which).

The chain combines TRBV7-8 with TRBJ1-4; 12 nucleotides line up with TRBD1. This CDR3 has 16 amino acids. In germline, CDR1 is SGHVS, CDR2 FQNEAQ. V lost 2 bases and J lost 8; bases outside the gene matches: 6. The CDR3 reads CASSLTGTGGPEKLFF. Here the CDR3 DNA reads TGTGCCAGCAGCTTAACCGGGACAGGGGGCCCGGAAAAACTGTTTTTT.

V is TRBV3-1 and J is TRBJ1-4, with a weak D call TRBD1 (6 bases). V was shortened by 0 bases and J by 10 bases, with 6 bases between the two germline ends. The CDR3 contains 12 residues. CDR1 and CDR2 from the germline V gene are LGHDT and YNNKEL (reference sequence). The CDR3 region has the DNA TGTGCCAGCAGCCAAGAAGGGGGAAAACTGTTTTTT. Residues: CASSQEGGKLFF. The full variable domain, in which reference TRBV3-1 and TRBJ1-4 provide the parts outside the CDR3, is DTAVSQTPKYLVTQMGNDKSIKCEQNLGHDTMYWYKQDSKKFLKIMFSYNNKELIINETVPNRFSPKSPDKAHLNLHINSLELGDSAVYFCASSQEGGKLFFGSGTQLSVL.

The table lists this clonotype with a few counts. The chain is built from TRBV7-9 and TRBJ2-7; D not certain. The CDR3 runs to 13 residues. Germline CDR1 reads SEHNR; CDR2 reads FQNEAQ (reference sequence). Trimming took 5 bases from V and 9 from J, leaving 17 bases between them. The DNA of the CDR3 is TGTGCCAGCAGCGGCCGGACCGATCGAGGGCAGTACTTC. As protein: CASSGRTDRGQYF.

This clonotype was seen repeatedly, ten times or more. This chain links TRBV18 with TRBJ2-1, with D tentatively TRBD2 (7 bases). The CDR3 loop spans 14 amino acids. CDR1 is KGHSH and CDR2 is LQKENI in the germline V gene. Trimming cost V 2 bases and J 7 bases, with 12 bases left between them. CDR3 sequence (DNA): TGTGCCAGCTCACCAGCCAGGGGAGGGAATGAGCAGTTCTTC. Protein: CASSPARGGNEQFF.

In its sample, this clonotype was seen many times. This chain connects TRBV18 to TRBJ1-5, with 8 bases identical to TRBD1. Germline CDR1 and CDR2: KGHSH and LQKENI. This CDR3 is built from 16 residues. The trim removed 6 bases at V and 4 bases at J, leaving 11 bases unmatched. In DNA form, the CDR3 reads TGTGCCAGCTCGCCGACAGGGGCAGTGGGGAATCAGCCCCAGCATTTT. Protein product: CASSPTGAVGNQPQHF.

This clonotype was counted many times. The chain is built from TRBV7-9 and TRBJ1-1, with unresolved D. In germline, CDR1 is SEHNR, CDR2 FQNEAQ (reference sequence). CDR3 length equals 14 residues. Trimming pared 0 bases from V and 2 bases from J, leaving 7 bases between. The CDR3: CASSLAWRNTEAFF. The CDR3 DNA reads TGTGCCAGCAGCTTAGCGTGGAGAAACACTGAAGCTTTCTTT.

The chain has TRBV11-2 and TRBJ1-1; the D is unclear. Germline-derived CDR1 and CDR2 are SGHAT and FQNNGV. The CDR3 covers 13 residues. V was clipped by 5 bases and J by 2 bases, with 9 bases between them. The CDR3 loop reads CASSRVPNTEAFF. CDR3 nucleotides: TGTGCCAGCAGCAGAGTCCCCAACACTGAAGCTTTCTTT.

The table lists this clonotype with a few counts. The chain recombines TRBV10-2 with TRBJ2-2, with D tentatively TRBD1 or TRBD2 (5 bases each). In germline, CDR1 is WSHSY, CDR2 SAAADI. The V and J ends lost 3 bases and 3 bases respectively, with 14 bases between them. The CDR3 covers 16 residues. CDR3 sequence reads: CASSEVGAWDTGELFF. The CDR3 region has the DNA TGCGCCAGCAGTGAAGTCGGGGCGTGGGACACCGGGGAGCTGTTTTTT.

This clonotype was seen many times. The CDR3 region is CASSPQPSEAFF. The CDR3 DNA reads TGTGCCAGCAGCCCGCAGCCTTCTGAAGCTTTCTTT. The chain carries TRBV11-2 and TRBJ1-1; D is unresolved. V was pared by 5 bases and J by 6 bases, with 10 bases between. Germline-derived CDR1 and CDR2 are SGHAT and FQNNGV. The CDR3 runs to 12 residues. The variable domain in full, completed from reference TRBV11-2 and TRBJ1-1, reads EAGVAQSPRYKIIEKRQSVAFWCNPISGHATLYWYQQILGQGPKLLIQFQNNGVVDDSQLPKDRFSAERLKGVDSTLKIQPAKLEDSAVYLCASSPQPSEAFFGQGTRLTVV.

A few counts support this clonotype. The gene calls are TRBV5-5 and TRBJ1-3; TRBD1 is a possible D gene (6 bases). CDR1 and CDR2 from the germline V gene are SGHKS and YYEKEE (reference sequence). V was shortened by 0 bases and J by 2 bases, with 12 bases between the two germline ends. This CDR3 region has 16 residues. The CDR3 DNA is TGTGCCAGCAGCTTGGCAGGGGTGGAACCTGGAAACACCATATATTTT. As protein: CASSLAGVEPGNTIYF.

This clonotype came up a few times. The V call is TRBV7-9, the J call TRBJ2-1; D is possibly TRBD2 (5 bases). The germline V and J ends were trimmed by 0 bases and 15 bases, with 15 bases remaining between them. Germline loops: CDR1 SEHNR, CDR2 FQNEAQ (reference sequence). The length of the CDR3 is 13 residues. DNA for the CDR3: TGTGCCAGCAGCTTAGCTAGGACTGCCTACTGGTTCTTC. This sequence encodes CASSLARTAYWFF.

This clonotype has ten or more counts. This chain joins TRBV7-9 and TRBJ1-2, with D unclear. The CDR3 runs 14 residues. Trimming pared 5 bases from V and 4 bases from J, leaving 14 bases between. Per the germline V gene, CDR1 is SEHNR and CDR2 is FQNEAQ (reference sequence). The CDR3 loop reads CASSPPVVLYGYTF. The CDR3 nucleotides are TGTGCCAGCAGCCCCCCCGTAGTACTCTATGGCTACACCTTC.

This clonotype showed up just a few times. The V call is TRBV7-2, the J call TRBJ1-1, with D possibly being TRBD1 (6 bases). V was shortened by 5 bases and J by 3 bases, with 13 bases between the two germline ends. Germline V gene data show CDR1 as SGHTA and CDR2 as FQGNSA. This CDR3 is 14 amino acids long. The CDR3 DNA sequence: TGTGCCAGCAGCCTGGGGACAAGCTACACTGAAGCTTTCTTT. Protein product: CASSLGTSYTEAFF.

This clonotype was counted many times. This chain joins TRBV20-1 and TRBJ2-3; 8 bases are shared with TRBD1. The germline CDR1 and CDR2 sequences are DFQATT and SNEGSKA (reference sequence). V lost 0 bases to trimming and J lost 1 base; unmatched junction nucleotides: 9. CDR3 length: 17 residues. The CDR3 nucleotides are TGCAGTGCTAGAGATTCGCAGGGGGCGCGCGGCACAGATACGCAGTATTTT. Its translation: CSARDSQGARGTDTQYF.

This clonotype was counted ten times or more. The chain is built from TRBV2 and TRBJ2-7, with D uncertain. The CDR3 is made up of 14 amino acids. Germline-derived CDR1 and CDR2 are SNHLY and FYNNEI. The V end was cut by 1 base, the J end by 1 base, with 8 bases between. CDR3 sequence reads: CASSEGAPSYEQYF. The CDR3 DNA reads TGTGCCAGCAGTGAAGGAGCACCTTCCTACGAGCAGTACTTC.

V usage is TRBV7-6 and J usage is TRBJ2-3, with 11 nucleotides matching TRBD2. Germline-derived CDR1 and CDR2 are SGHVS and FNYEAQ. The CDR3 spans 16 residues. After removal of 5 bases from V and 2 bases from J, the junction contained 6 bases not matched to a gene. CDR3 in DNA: TGTGCCAGCAGCCTAGGGACTAGCGGACCCACAGATACGCAGTATTTT. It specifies CASSLGTSGPTDTQYF. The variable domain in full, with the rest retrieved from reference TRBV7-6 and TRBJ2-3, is GAGVSQSPRYKVTKRGQDVALRCDPISGHVSLYWYRQALGQGPEFLTYFNYEAQQDKSGLPNDRFSAERPEGSISTLTIQRTEQRDSAMYRCASSLGTSGPTDTQYFGPGTRLTVL.

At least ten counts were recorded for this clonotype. The DNA of the CDR3 is TGTGCCAGCGCCCGGACAGGGGGAAACTATGGCTACACCTTC. This encodes CASARTGGNYGYTF. The chain has TRBV3-1 and TRBJ1-2, with 10 bases that match TRBD1. The germline V gene encodes CDR1 LGHDT and CDR2 YNNKEL (reference sequence). The CDR3 totals 14 residues. With 8 bases clipped from V and 2 bases from J, the junction kept 5 bases outside the gene matches.

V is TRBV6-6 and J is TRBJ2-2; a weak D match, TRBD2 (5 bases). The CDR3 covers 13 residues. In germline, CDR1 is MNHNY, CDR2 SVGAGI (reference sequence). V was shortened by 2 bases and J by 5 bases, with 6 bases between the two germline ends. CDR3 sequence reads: CASSYRETGELFF. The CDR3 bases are TGTGCCAGCAGTTACCGGGAAACCGGGGAGCTGTTTTTT.

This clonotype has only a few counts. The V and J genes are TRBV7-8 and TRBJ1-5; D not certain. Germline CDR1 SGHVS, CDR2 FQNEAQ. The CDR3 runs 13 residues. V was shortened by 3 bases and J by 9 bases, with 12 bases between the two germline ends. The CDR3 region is CASSFSPRGPQHF. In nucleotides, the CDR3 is TGTGCCAGCAGCTTCAGTCCTCGAGGGCCCCAGCATTTT.

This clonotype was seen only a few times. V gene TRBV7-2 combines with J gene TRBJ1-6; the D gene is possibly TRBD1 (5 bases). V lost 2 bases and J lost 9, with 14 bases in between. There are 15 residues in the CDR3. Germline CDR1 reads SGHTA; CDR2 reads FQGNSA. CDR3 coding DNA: TGTGCCAGCAGCTTACAGGGAAGGGTAATTTCACCCCTCCACTTT. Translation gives CASSLQGRVISPLHF. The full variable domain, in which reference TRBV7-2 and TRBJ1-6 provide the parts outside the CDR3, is GAGVSQSPSNKVTEKGKDVELRCDPISGHTALYWYRQSLGQGLEFLIYFQGNSAPDKSGLPSDRFSAERTGGSVSTLTIQRTQQEDSAVYLCASSLQGRVISPLHFGNGTRLTVT.

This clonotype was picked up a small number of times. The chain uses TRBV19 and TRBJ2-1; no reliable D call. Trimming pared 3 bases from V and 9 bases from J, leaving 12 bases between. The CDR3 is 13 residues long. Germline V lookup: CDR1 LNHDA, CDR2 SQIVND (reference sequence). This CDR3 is CASSMPQYGEQFF. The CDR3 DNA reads TGTGCCAGTAGTATGCCACAGTATGGTGAGCAGTTCTTC.

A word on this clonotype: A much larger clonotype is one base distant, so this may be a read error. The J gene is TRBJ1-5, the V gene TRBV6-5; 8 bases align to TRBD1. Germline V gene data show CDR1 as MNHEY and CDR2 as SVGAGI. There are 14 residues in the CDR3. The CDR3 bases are TGTGCCAGCAGGCACGGACAGGGCAATCTGCCCCAGCATTTT. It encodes CASRHGQGNLPQHF.

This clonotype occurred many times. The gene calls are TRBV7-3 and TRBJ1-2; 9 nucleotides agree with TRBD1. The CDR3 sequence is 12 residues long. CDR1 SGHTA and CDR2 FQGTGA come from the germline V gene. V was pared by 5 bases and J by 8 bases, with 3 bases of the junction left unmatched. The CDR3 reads CASSTTGGGYTF. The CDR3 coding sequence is TGTGCCAGCAGCACCACAGGGGGCGGCTACACCTTC.

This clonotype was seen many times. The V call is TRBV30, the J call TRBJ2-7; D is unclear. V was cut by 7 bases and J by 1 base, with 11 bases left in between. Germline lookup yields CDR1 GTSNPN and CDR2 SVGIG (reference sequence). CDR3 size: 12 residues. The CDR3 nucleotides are TGTGCCTCAGCCCAAAGATCCTACGAGCAGTACTTC. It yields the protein CASAQRSYEQYF.

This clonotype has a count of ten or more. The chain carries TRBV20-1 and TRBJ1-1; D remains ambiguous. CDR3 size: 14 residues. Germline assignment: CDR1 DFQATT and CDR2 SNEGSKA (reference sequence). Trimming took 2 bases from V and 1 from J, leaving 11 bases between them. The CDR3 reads CSARFATENTEAFF. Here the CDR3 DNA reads TGCAGTGCTAGATTTGCGACCGAGAACACTGAAGCTTTCTTT.

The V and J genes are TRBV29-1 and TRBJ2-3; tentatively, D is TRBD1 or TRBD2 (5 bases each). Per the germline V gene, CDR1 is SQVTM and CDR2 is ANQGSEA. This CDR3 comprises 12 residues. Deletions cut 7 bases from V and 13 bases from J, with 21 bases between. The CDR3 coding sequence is TGCAGCGGTTACATTGCCGGGACGGGAAAGTATTTT. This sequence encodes CSGYIAGTGKYF.

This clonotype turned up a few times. This CDR3 is CASSLGTAFTDTQYF. The CDR3 DNA is TGTGCCAGCAGCTTGGGGACAGCGTTCACAGATACGCAGTATTTT. The chain recombines TRBV5-6 with TRBJ2-3, with D possibly being TRBD1 (6 bases). The V end lost 0 bases, the J end lost 2 bases, and 10 bases lay between the germline ends. The CDR3 has 15 residues. Looked up from germline, CDR1 is SGHDT and CDR2 is YYEEEE.